Below, one T cell receptor beta chain is given with its context. Sample barcodes and UMIs were carried by the TCR alpha and TCR beta cDNA libraries that 5'RACE generated with constant-segment primers. MiXCR, applied by TCRdb to the 5' RACE reads, yields one record per CDR3 protein. The sample has 540,000 or so distinct CDR3 sequences, roughly 21% seen once. The data are from a study of T-cell memory formation after mild COVID-19. The ends were cut back, 5 bases at V and 7 bases at J, with 11 bases in the middle. The CDR3 consists of 12 residues. Germline V CDR1 and CDR2: SEHNR, FQNEAQ (reference sequence).

The receptor was isolated from an adult woman who had mild COVID-19 (a few samples of this study predate the infection). Cell type and time point are not known. The sequenced sample was PBMCs or a T cell subset sorted from them (not recorded which). This sequence joins TRBV7-9 and TRBJ2-5, with a possible D match to TRBD1 (6 bases). The CDR3 nucleotides read TGTGCCAGCAGCCAGGGGCCTCGGACCCAGTACTTC. Its translation is CASSQGPRTQYF.